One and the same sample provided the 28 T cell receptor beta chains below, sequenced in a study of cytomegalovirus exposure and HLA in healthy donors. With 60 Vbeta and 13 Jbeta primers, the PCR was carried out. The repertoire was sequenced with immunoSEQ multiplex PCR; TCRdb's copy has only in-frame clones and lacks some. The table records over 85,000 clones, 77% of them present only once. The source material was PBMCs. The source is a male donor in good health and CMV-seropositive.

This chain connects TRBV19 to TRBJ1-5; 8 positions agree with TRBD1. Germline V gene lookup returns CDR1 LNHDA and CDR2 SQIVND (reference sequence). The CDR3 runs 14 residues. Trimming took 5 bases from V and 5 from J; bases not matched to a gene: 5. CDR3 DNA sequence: TGTGCCAGTAGTCTGATGGACAGGGATCAGCCCCAGCATTTT. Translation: CASSLMDRDQPQHF. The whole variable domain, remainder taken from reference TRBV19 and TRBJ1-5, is DGGITQSPKYLFRKEGQNVTLSCEQNLNHDAMYWYRQDPGQGLRLIYYSQIVNDFQKGDIAEGYSVSREKKESFPLTVTSAQKNPTAFYLCASSLMDRDQPQHFGDGTRLSIL.

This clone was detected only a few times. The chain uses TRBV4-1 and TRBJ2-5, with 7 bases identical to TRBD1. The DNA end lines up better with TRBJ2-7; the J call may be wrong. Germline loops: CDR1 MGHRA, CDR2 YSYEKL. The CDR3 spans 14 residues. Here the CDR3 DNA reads TGCGCCAGCAGCCAAGTAACAGGGGCCTACGAGCAGTACTTC. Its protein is CASSQVTGAYEQYF.

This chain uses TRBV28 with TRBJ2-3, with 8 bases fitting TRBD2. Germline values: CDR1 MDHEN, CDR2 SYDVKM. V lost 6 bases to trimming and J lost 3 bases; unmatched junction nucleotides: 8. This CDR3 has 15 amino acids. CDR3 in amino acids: CASRPAAGATDTQYF. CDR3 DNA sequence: TGTGCCAGCAGACCAGCAGCGGGAGCGACAGATACGCAGTATTTT.

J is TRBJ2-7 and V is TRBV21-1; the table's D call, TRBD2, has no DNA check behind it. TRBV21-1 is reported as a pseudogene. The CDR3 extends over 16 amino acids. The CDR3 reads CASKTDSGSSSYEQYF. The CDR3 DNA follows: TGTGCCAGCAAGACAGATAGCGGGTCTAGCTCCTACGAGCAGTACTTC.

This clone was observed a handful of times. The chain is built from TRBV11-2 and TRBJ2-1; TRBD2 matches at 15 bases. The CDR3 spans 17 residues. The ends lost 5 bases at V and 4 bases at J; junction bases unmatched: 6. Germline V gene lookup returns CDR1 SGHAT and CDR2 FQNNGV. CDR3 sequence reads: CASSRGLAGGWYNEQFF. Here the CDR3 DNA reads TGTGCCAGCAGCCGGGGACTAGCGGGAGGTTGGTACAATGAGCAGTTCTTC.

The CDR3 region is CASSFDRGFGETQYF. As DNA, the CDR3 is TGTGCCAGCAGCTTCGACAGGGGGTTTGGGGAGACCCAGTACTTC. This chain connects TRBV7-6 to TRBJ2-5; 9 bases fit TRBD1. The germline CDR1 and CDR2 sequences are SGHVS and FNYEAQ. V trimming: 3 bases; J trimming: 5 bases; junction bases outside the gene matches: 7. This CDR3 contains 15 residues.

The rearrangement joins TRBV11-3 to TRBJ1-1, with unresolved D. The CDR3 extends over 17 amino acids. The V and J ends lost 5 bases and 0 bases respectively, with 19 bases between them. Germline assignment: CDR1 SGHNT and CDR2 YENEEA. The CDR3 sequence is CASSPASAADMNTEAFF. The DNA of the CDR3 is TGTGCCAGCAGCCCAGCTTCAGCGGCAGACATGAACACTGAAGCTTTCTTT. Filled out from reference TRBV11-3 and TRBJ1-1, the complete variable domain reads EAGVVQSPRYKIIEKKQPVAFWCNPISGHNTLYWYLQNLGQGPELLIRYENEEAVDDSQLPKDRFSAERLKGVDSTLKIQPAELGDSAVYLCASSPASAADMNTEAFFGQGTRLTVV.

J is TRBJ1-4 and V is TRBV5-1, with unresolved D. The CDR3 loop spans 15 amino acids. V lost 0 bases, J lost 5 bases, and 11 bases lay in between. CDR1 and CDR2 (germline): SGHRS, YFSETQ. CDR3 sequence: CASSLVGTANEKLFF. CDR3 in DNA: TGCGCCAGCAGCTTGGTCGGAACAGCCAATGAAAAACTGTTTTTT. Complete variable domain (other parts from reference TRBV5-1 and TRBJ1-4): KAGVTQTPRYLIKTRGQQVTLSCSPISGHRSVSWYQQTPGQGLQFLFEYFSETQRNKGNFPGRFSGRQFSNSRSEMNVSTLELGDSALYLCASSLVGTANEKLFFGSGTQLSVL.

The CDR3 nucleotides are TGCGCCAGCAGCAGAGGAATTAGCACAGATACGCAGTATTTT. It is translated as CASSRGISTDTQYF. The rearrangement uses TRBV5-1 and TRBJ2-3; D unresolved. Trimming shortened V by 4 bases and J by 0 bases, and 9 bases separated the two germline ends. There are 14 residues in the CDR3. Germline CDR1 SGHRS, CDR2 YFSETQ.

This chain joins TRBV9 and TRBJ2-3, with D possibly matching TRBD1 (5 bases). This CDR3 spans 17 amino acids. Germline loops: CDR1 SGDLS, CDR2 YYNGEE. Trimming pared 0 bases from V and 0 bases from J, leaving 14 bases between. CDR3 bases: TGTGCCAGCAGCGTAGGTGCCCAGGGCTTCAGCACAGATACGCAGTATTTT. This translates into CASSVGAQGFSTDTQYF.

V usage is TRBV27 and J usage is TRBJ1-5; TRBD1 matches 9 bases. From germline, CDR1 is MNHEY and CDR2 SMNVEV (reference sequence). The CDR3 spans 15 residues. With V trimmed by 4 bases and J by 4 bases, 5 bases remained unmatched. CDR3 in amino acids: CASSWTGDGNQPQHF. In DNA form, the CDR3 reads TGTGCCAGCAGTTGGACAGGGGATGGAAATCAGCCCCAGCATTTT.

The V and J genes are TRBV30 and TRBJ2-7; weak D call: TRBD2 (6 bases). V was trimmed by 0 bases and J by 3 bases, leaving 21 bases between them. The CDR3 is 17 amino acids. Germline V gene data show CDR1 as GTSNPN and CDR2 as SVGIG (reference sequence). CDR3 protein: CAWSVLGSSGGNYEQYF. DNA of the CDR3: TGTGCCTGGAGTGTCTTGGGATCTAGTGGCGGGAACTACGAGCAGTACTTC.

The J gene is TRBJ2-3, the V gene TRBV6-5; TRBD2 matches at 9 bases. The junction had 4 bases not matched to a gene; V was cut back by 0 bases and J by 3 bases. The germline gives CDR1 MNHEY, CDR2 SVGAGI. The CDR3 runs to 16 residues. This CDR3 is CASSYSLAGRTDTQYF. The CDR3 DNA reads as TGTGCCAGCAGTTACTCTCTAGCGGGAAGAACAGATACGCAGTATTTT.

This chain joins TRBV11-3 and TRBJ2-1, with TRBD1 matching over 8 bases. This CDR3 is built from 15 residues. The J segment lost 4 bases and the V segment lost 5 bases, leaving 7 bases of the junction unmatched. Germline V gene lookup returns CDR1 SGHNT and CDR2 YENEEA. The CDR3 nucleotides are TGTGCCAGCAGCCAAAACAGGGGGTCGTACAATGAGCAGTTCTTC. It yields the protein CASSQNRGSYNEQFF.

The CDR3 loop reads CASSSKTSGRNIEQYF. DNA of the CDR3: TGTGCCAGCAGCTCTAAGACTAGCGGGAGGAACATCGAGCAGTACTTC. This sequence joins TRBV7-9 and TRBJ2-5; 13 bases are a match to TRBD2. The DNA end is more similar to TRBJ2-7, so the J call may be wrong. Germline V gene data show CDR1 as SEHNR and CDR2 as FQNEAQ (reference sequence). This CDR3 spans 16 amino acids.

The CDR3 DNA reads as TGTGCCAGCAGCTTAGCGATGACAAGTCACTATGGCTACACCTTC. Residues: CASSLAMTSHYGYTF. This chain uses TRBV7-8 with TRBJ1-2; no definite D call. The V gene's germline CDR1 is SGHVS and CDR2 FQNEAQ. The CDR3 covers 15 residues. The V and J ends lost 0 bases and 3 bases respectively, with 11 bases between them. Full variable domain (missing parts from reference TRBV7-8 and TRBJ1-2): GAGVSQSPRYKVAKRGQDVALRCDPISGHVSLFWYQQALGQGPEFLTYFQNEAQLDKSGLPSDRFFAERPEGSVSTLKIQRTQQEDSAVYLCASSLAMTSHYGYTFGSGTRLTVV.

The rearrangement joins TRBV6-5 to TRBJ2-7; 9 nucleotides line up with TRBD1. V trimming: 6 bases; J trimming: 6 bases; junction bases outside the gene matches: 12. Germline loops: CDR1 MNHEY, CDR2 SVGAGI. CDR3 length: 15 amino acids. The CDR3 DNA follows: TGTGCCAGCAGCCAGTCGTCGGGGACAGGGTCCGAGCAGTACTTC. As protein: CASSQSSGTGSEQYF.

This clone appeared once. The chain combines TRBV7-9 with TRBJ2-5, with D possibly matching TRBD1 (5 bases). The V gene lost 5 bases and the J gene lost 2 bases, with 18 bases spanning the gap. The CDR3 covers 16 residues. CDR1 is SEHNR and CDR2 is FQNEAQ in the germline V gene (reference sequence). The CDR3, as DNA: TGTGCCAGCAGCCCCCGAACAGGTATATGGCAAGAGACCCAGTACTTC. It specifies CASSPRTGIWQETQYF.

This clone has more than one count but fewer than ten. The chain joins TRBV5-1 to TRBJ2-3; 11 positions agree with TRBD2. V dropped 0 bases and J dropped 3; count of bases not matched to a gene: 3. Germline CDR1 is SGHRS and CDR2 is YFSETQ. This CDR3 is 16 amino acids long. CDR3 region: CASSLVLAGGTDTQYF. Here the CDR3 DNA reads TGCGCCAGCAGCTTGGTTCTAGCGGGAGGAACAGATACGCAGTATTTT.

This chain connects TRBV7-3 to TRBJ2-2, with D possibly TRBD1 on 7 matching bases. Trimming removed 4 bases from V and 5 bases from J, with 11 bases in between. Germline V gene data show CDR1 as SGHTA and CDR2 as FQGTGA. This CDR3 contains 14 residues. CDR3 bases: TGTGCCAGCAGCTCTCAGGGGGGAACCGGGGAGCTGTTTTTT. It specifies CASSSQGGTGELFF. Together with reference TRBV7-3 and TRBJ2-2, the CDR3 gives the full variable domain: GAGVSQTPSNKVTEKGKYVELRCDPISGHTALYWYRQSLGQGPEFLIYFQGTGAADDSGLPNDRFFAVRPEGSVSTLKIQRTERGDSAVYLCASSSQGGTGELFFGEGSRLTVL.

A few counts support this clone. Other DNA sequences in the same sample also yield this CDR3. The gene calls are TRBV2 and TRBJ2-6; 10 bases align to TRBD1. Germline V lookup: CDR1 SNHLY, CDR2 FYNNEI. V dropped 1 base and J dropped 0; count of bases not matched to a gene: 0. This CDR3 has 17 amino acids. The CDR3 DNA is TGTGCCAGCAGTGAAGGGACAGGGGGCTCTGGGGCCAACGTCCTGACTTTC. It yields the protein CASSEGTGGSGANVLTF.

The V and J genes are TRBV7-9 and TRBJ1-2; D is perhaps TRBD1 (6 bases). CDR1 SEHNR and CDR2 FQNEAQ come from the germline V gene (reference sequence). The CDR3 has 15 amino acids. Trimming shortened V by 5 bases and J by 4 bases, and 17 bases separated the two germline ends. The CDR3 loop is CASSVQGKGVYGYTF. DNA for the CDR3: TGTGCCAGCAGCGTTCAGGGGAAGGGTGTCTATGGCTACACCTTC.

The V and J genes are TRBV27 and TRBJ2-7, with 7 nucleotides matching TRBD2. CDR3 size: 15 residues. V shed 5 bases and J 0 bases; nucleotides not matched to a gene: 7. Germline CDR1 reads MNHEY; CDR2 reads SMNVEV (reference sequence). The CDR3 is CASSRSGTNSYEQYF. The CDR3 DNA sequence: TGTGCCAGCAGTCGGAGCGGGACCAACTCCTACGAGCAGTACTTC.

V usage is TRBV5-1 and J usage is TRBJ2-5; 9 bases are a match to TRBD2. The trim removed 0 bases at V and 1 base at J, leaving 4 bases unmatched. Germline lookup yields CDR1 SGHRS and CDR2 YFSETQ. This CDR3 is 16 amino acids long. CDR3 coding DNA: TGCGCCAGCAGCTTGGTTCCTAGCGGGGCCCAAGAGACCCAGTACTTC. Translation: CASSLVPSGAQETQYF.

The CDR3 DNA is TGTGCCAGTAGTACGGCGGGACAGGGGTACGAGCAGTACTTC. Translated: CASSTAGQGYEQYF. V is TRBV19 and J is TRBJ2-7, with TRBD1 matching 10 bases. V trimming: 4 bases; J trimming: 4 bases; junction bases outside the gene matches: 4. The CDR3 is 14 amino acids. Germline V gene data show CDR1 as LNHDA and CDR2 as SQIVND (reference sequence).

CDR3 in amino acids: CASSVTLGPGEQFF. As DNA, the CDR3 is TGTGCCAGCAGCGTAACTCTGGGGCCAGGTGAGCAGTTCTTC. The V call is TRBV9, the J call TRBJ2-1; maybe TRBD1 (5 bases). Germline V gene lookup returns CDR1 SGDLS and CDR2 YYNGEE. Deletions cut 1 base from V and 9 bases from J, with 14 bases between. The CDR3 is 14 residues long.

In DNA form, the CDR3 reads TGTGCCACCAGCAGGGTGGTGGGACAGGGGACCTTGCAGCCCCAGCATTTT. It specifies CATSRVVGQGTLQPQHF. This chain links TRBV15 with TRBJ1-5; 10 nucleotides match TRBD1. This CDR3 has 17 residues. Per germline, CDR1 LNHNV and CDR2 YYDKDF (reference sequence). The J segment lost 7 bases and the V segment lost 3 bases, leaving 12 bases of the junction unmatched.

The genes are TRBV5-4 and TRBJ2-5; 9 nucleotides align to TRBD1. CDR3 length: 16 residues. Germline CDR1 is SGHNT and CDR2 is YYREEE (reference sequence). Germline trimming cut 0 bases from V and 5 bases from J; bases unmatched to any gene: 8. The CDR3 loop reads CASSLAGTGRAETQYF. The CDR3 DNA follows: TGTGCCAGCAGCTTGGCCGGGACAGGGAGGGCGGAGACCCAGTACTTC.